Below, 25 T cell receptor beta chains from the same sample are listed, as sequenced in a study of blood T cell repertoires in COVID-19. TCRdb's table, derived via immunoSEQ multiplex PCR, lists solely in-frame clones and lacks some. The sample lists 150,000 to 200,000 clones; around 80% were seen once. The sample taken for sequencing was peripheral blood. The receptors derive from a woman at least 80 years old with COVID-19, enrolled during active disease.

CDR3 nucleotides: TGTGCCAGCAGTGGACTAGCGGGGGGGTATTACAATGAGCAGTTCTTC. It translates to CASSGLAGGYYNEQFF. This chain uses TRBV2 with TRBJ2-1; TRBD2 agrees at 14 bases. V shed 4 bases, J shed 4 bases, and the junction held 3 bases outside the gene matches. Germline CDR1 SNHLY, CDR2 FYNNEI. There are 16 residues in the CDR3. Drawing the rest from reference TRBV2 and TRBJ2-1, the complete variable domain is EPEVTQTPSHQVTQMGQEVILRCVPISNHLYFYWYRQILGQKVEFLVSFYNNEISEKSEIFDDQFSVERPDGSNFTLKIRSTKLEDSAMYFCASSGLAGGYYNEQFFGPGTRLTVL.

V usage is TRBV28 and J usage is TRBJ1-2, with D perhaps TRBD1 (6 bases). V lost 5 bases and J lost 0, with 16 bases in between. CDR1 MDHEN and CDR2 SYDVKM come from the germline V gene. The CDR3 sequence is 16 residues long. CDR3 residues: CASSEGVRGANYGYTF. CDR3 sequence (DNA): TGTGCCAGCAGTGAAGGGGTCAGGGGAGCTAACTATGGCTACACCTTC.

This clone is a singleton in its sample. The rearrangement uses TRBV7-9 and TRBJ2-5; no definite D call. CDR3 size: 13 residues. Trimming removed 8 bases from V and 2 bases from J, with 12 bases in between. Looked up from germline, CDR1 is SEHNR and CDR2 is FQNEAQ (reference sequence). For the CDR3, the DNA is TGTGCCAGCGGCACCCGGAGACAAGAGACCCAGTACTTC. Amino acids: CASGTRRQETQYF.

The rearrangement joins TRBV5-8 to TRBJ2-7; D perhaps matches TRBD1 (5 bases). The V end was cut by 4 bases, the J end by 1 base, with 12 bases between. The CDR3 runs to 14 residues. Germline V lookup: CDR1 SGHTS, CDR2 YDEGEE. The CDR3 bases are TGTGCCAGCAGCCGACAGCTAGTATCCTACGAGCAGTACTTC. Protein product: CASSRQLVSYEQYF.

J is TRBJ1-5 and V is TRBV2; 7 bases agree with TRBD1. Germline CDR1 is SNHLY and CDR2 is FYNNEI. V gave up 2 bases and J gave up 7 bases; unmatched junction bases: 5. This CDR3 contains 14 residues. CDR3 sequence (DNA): TGTGCCAGCAGTGAACTGACAGGGCGGCAGCCCCAGCATTTT. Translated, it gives CASSELTGRQPQHF. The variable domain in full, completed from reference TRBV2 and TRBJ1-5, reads EPEVTQTPSHQVTQMGQEVILRCVPISNHLYFYWYRQILGQKVEFLVSFYNNEISEKSEIFDDQFSVERPDGSNFTLKIRSTKLEDSAMYFCASSELTGRQPQHFGDGTRLSIL.

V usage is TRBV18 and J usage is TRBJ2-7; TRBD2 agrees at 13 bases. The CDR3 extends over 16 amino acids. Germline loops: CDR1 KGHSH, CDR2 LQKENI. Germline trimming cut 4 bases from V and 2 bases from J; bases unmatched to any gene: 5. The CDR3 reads CASSLLAGGPTYEQYF. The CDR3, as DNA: TGTGCCAGCTCACTACTAGCGGGGGGGCCCACCTACGAGCAGTACTTC.

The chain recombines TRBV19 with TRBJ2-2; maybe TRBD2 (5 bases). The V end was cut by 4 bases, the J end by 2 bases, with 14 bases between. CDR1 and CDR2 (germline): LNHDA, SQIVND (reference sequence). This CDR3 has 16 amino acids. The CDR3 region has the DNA TGTGCCAGTAGTAGCGGGTACTCTATTAACACCGGGGAGCTGTTTTTT. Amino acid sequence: CASSSGYSINTGELFF.

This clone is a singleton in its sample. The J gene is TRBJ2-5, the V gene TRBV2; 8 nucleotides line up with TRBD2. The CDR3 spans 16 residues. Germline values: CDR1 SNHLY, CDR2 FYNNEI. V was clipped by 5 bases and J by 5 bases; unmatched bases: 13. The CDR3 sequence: CASSREESSGTETQYF. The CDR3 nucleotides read TGTGCCAGCAGTCGAGAGGAGAGTAGCGGGACCGAGACCCAGTACTTC.

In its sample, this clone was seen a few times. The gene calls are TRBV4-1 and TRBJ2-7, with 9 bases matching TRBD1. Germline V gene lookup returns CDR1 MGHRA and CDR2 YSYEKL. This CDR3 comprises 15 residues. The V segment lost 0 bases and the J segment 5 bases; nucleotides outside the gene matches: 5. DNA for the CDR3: TGCGCCAGCAGCCAAGAGGGACAGGGCTTGGACGAGCAGTACTTC. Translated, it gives CASSQEGQGLDEQYF.

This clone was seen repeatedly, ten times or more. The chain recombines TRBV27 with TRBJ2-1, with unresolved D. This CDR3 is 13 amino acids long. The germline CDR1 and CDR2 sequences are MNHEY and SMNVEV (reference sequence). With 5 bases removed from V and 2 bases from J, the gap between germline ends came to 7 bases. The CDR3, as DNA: TGTGCCAGCAGTATCCAGGCCTACAATGAGCAGTTCTTC. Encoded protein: CASSIQAYNEQFF.

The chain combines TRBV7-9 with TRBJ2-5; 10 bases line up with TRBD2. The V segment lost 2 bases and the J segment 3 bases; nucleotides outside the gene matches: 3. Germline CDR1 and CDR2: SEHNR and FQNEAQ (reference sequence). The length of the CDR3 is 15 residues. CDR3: CASSLLLAGKETQYF. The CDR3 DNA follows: TGTGCCAGCAGCTTACTACTAGCGGGAAAAGAGACCCAGTACTTC.

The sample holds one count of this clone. DNA of the CDR3: TGTGCCAGCAGCTCTCTCCTCTACGAGCAGTACTTC. It translates to CASSSLLYEQYF. This chain links TRBV6-6 with TRBJ2-7; D gene uncertain. The CDR3 is 12 residues long. The germline V gene encodes CDR1 MNHNY and CDR2 SVGAGI (reference sequence). The V gene lost 6 bases and the J gene lost 3 bases, with 9 bases spanning the gap.

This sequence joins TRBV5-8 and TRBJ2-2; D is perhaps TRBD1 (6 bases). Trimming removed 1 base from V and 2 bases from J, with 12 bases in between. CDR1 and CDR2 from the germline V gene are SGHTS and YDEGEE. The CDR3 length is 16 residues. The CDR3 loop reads CASSLLGALNTGELFF. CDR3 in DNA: TGTGCCAGCAGCTTGCTGGGGGCCTTAAACACCGGGGAGCTGTTTTTT.

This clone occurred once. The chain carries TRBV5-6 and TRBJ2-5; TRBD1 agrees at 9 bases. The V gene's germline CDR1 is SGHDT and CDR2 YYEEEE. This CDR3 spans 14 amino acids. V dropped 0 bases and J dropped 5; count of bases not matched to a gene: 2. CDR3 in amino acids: CASSLVGTGETQYF. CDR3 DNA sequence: TGTGCCAGCAGCTTGGTTGGGACAGGGGAGACCCAGTACTTC.

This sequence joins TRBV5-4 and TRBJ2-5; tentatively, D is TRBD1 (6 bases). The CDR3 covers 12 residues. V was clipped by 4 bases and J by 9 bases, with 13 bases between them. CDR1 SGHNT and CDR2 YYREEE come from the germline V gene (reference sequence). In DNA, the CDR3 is TGTGCCAGCAGCCCGGACAGTCGGGCCCAGTACTTC. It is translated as CASSPDSRAQYF.

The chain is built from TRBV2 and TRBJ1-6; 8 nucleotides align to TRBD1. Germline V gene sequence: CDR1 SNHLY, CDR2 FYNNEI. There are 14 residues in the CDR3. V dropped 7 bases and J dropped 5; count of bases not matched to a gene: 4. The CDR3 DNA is TGTGCCAGCATGTGGACAGGGCATAATTCACCCCTCCACTTT. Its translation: CASMWTGHNSPLHF.

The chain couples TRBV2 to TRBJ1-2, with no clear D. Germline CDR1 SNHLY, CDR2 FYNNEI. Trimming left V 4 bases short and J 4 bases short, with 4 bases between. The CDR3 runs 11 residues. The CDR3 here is CASSVGYGYTF. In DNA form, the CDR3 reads TGTGCCAGCAGTGTCGGCTATGGCTACACCTTC.

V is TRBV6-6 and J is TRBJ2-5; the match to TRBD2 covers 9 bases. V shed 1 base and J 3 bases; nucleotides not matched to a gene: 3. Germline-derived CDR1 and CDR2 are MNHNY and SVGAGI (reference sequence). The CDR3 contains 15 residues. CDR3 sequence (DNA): TGTGCCAGCAGTTACTTTGGCGGGAGGGAAGAGACCCAGTACTTC. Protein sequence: CASSYFGGREETQYF.

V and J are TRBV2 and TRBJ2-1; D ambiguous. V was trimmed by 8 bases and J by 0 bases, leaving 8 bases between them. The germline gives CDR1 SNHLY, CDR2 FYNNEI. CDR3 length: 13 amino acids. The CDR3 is CASSKSSYNEQFF. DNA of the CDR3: TGTGCCAGCTCCAAGAGCTCCTACAATGAGCAGTTCTTC.

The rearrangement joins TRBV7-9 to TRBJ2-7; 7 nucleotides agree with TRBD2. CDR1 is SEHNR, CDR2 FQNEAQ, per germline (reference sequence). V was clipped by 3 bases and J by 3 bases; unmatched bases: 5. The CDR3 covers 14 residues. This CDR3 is CASSLGPGGYEQYF. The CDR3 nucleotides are TGTGCCAGCAGCTTGGGACCGGGAGGCTACGAGCAGTACTTC.

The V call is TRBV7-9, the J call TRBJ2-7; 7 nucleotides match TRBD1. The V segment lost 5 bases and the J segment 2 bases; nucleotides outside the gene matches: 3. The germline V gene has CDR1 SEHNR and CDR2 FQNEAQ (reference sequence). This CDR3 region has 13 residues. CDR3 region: CASSGTDPYEQYF. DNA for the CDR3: TGTGCCAGCAGCGGGACAGATCCCTACGAGCAGTACTTC.

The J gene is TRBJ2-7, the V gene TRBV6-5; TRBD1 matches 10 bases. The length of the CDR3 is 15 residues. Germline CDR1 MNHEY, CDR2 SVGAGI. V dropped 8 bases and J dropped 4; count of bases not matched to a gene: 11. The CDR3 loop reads CASRRGQGLKYEQYF. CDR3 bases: TGTGCCAGCCGAAGGGGACAGGGGCTGAAGTACGAGCAGTACTTC.

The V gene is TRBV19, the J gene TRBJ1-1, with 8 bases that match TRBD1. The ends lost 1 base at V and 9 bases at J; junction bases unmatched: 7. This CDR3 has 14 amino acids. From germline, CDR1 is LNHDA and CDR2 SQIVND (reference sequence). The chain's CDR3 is CASSIGGGQAQAFF. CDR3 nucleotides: TGTGCCAGTAGTATAGGTGGGGGACAGGCTCAAGCTTTCTTT.

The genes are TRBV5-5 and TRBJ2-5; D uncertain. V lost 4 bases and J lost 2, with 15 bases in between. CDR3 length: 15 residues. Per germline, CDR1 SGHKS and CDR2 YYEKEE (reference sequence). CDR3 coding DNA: TGTGCCAGCAGCCTGAACTCGGGTCGGCAAGAGACCCAGTACTTC. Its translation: CASSLNSGRQETQYF.

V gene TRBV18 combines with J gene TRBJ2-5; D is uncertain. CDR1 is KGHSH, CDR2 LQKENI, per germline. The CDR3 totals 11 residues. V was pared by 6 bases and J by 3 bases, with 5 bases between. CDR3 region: CASSPEETQYF. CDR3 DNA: TGTGCCAGCTCCCCGGAAGAGACCCAGTACTTC.